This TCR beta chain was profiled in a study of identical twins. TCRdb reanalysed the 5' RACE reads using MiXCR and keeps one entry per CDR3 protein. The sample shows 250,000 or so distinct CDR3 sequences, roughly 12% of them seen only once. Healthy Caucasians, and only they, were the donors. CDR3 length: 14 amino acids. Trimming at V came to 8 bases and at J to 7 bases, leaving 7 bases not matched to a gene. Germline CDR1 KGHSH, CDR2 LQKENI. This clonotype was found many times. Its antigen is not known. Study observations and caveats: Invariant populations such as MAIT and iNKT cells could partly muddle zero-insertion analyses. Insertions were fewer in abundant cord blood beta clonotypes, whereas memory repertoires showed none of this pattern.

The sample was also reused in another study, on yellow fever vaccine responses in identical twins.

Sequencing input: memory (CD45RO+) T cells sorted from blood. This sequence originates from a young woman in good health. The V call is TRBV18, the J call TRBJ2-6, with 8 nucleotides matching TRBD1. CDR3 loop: CASTLDRGANVLTF. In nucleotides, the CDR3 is TGTGCCAGCACCCTAGACAGGGGAGCCAACGTCCTGACTTTC.